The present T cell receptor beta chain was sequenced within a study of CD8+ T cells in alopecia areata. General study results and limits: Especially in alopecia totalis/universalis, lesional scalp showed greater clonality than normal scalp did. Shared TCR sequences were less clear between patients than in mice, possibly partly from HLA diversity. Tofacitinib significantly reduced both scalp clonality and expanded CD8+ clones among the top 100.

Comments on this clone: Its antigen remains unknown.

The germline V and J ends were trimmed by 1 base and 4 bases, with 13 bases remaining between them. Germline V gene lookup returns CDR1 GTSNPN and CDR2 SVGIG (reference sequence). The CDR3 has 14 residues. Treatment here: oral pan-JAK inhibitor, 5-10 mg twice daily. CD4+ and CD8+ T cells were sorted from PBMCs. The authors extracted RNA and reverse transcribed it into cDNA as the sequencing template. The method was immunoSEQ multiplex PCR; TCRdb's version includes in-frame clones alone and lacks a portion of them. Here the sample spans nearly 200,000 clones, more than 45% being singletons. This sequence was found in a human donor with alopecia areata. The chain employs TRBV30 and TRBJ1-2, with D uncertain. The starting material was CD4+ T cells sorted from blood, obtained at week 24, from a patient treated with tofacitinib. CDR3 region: CAWSAGDTVYGYTF. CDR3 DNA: TGTGCCTGGAGTGCGGGAGACACGGTCTATGGCTACACCTTC.